What follows is one T cell receptor (beta chain) and its context. Its antigen is currently not known. Base quality data are lacking; no much larger clone is found one base away. The sample has other DNA sequences that encode this CDR3 too. The donors were healthy, HIV-negative adults who had no recently reported acute infections or vaccinations. Only Caucasian adults living in Nashville, Tennessee, USA were represented among the donors. Magnetic negative selection was used to enrich CD4+ T cells, after which naive cells were positively selected on CD45RA and the negative fraction became the memory subset. Blood was obtained by leukapheresis, after which PBMCs were separated by Ficoll-Histopaque density gradient centrifugation and cryopreserved in liquid nitrogen vapor phase. Purity and quantity of every magnetically sorted T cell population were checked by analytical flow cytometry. Each sorted fraction had its genomic DNA isolated and then quantified by UV absorbance on a Nanodrop 2000c.

This sample is drawn from a study of shared clonotypes between healthy human individuals (dated by TCRdb to the early 2020s). Some background on the complete study: A couple of women and a few men aged 18 to 49 years were included in the cohort. For each donor, CD4 naive and CD4 memory were each given three plates, CD8 naive was given two plates, and CD8 memory was given one plate. Libraries were prepared and TCR repertoires were sequenced by different laboratories using diverse techniques, in order to increase sequencing depth and limit assay-specific biases. To estimate repertoire size and how much clonotypes are shared between individuals, the study performed deep sequencing of blood TCR repertoires from 4 to 6 healthy adults. Each donor's leukapheresis produced roughly between roughly 0.85 and 10 billion PBMCs. What the research found in general, with its limitations: Pairwise subsampling led to the expectation that sequencing depth would affect the degree of clonotype sharing among donors. Because the study included a small number of donors, the genetic and exposure-history diversity represented was limited. Even with the large sequencing depth, rarefaction of the sorted-subset datasets indicated that sequencing was incomplete. Compared with non-shared clonotypes, clonotypes shared by all four sorted-subset donors had higher generation probabilities. Around 5% of naive CD4, 3% to 3.5% of naive CD8, approximately 2.2% of memory CD4, and about 0.4% of memory CD8 clonotypes were shared across several donors. Only blood was sampled, and tissue TCR repertoires likely differ from those in blood. Naive subsets generally had larger estimated clonotype richness than memory subsets.

TCR CDR3 regions were amplified from genomic DNA by multiplex PCR using the deep immunoSEQ assay. For each cell subset, the extracted genomic DNA was distributed evenly across all wells of several immunoSEQ 96-well plates, and each plate served as one replicate. Each replicate PCR for sorted subsets received around 0.2 ug genomic DNA, equal to roughly 29,000 T cell genomes. The purified libraries were quantified using a Qubit 3.0 fluorometer, sized with a Bioanalyzer 2100, and then quantified again using the KAPA Library Quantification kit. Every immunoSEQ 96-well plate was sequenced on a separate single-read 150-cycle Illumina NextSeq 550 flow cell. The authors processed their data as follows. The immunoSEQ output contained only junctional sequences without quality scores, so filtering could not match that applied to full-length reads. To assign V/J genes and CDR3, sequences were annotated using PyIR, a Python wrapper for IgBLAST v1.9, with IMGT germline references. Reads with weak V/J assignments (E-value above 1e-6), missing CDR3, stop codons, out-of-frame junctions, or ambiguous translated residues were removed. V3J clonotypes were defined as sequences sharing an identical inferred V gene, J gene, and CDR3 amino acid sequence. To compute the percentage overlap between repertoires, the number of shared unique clonotypes was divided by the size of the smaller repertoire. Richness of each repertoire was evaluated using RTK rarefaction, the Chao1 estimator, and Recon v2.1 estimates of unobserved clonotypes. Generation probabilities for all TCRbeta clonotypes obtained by the gDNA method from a handful of donors were computed using OLGA. TCRdb took this table from immuneACCESS and kept in-frame rearrangements with V and J called. Such tables lack part of the clones; where checked against another copy, unresolved V genes explain under half of the gap, and the rest is unexplained. V, J and clone size reflect that table, while D and trimming were determined from the DNA. Recorded for this sample are some 1.5 million clones; approximately 98% of them occurred a single time. The ten biggest clones cover about 0.42% of the sample.

Reading from cysteine to phenylalanine, the CDR3 counts 14 amino acids. The sequence is cut down to CDR3 DNA, 42 bases in frame from base 1. V and J lose 5 bases and 2 bases, and a span of 13 bases separates them. CDR1 is given as SGHRS and CDR2 as YFSETQ, both from the germline V gene. The receptor was isolated from a man aged 30 to 45 in good health. The V gene is TRBV5-1 and the J gene is TRBJ1-2; TRBD1 is a possible D gene, resting on 5 matching bases. The sample consisted of naive CD4+ T cells sorted from blood. This sample's cell subset or site label indicates: CD45RA+ positively selected. In nucleotides, the sequence is TGCGCCAGCAGTTCCGGGACGGGGAACTATGGCTACACCTTC. It translates to CASSSGTGNYGYTF. Reference TRBV5-1 and TRBJ1-2 proteins supply the regions before and after the CDR3; the full variable domain is: KAGVTQTPRYLIKTRGQQVTLSCSPISGHRSVSWYQQTPGQGLQFLFEYFSETQRNKGNFPGRFSGRQFSNSRSEMNVSTLELGDSALYLCASSSGTGNYGYTFGSGTRLTVV.